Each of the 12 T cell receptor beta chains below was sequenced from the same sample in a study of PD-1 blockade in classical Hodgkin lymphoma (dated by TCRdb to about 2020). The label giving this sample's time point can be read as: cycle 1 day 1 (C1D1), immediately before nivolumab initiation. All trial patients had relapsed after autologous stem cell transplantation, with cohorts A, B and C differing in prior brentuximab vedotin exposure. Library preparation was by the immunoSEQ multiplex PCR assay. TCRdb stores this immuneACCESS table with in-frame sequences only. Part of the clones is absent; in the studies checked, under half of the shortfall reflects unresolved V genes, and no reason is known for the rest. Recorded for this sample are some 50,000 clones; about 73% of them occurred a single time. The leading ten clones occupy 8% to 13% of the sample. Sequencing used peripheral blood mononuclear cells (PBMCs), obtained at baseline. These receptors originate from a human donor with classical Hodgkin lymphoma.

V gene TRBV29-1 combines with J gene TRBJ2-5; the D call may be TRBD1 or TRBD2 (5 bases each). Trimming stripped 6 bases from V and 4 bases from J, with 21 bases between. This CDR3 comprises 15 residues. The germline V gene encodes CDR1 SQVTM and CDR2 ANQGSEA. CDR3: CSVDDRDAFRETQYF. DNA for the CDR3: TGCAGCGTGGACGACCGGGACGCATTCCGAGAGACCCAGTACTTC.

The CDR3 here is CASFGEGLGAQHF. In nucleotides, the CDR3 is TGTGCCAGTTTTGGGGAGGGGTTGGGGGCCCAGCATTTT. This rearrangement joins TRBV6-1 to TRBJ1-5; perhaps TRBD1 as D (5 bases). This CDR3 spans 13 amino acids. CDR1 and CDR2 (germline): MNHNS, SASEGT. V lost 9 bases, J lost 11 bases, and 20 bases lay in between.

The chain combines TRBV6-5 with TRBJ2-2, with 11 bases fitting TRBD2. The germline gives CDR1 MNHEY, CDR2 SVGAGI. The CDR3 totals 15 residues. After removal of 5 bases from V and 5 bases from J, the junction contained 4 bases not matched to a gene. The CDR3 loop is CASSRLAGLTGELFF. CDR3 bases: TGTGCCAGCAGTCGACTAGCGGGGCTTACCGGGGAGCTGTTTTTT.

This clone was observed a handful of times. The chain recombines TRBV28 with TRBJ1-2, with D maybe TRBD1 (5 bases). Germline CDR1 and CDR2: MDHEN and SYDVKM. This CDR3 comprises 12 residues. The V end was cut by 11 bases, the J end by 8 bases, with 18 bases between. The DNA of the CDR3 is TGTGCCGTTTACTTCCAGGGTAGCGGCTACACCTTC. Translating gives CAVYFQGSGYTF.

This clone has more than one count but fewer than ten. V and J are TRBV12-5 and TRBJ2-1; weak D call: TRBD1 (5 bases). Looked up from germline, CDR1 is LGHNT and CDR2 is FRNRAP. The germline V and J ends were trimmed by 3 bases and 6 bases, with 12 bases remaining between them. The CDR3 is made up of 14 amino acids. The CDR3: CASGFFGAINEQFF. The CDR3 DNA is TGTGCTAGTGGTTTCTTTGGGGCGATCAATGAGCAGTTCTTC.

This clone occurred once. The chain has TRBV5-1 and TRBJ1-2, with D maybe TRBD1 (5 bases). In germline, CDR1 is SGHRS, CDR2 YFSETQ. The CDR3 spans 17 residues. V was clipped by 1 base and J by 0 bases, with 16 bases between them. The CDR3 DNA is TGCGCCAGCAGCTTGAGGGACGGTTACTTAGCTAACTATGGCTACACCTTC. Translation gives CASSLRDGYLANYGYTF.

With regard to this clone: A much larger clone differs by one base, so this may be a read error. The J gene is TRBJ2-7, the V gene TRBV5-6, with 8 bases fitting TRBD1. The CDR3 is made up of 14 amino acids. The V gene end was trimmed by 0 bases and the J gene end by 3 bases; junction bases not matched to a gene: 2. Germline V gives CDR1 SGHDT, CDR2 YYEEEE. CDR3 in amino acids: CASSLGTGNYEQYF. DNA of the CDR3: TGTGCCAGCAGCTTGGGGACAGGGAACTACGAGCAGTACTTC.

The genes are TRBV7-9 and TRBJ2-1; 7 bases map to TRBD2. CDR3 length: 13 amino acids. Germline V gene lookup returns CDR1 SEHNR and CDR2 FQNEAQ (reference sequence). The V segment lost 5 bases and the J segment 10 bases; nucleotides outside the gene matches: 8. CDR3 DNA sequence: TGTGCCAGCAGCAGAGAGGGCGGGGGAGAGCAGTTCTTC. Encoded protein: CASSREGGGEQFF. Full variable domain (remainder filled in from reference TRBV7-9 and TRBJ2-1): DTGVSQNPRHKITKRGQNVTFRCDPISEHNRLYWYRQTLGQGPEFLTYFQNEAQLEKSRLLSDRFSAERPKGSFSTLEIQRTEQGDSAMYLCASSREGGGEQFFGPGTRLTVL.

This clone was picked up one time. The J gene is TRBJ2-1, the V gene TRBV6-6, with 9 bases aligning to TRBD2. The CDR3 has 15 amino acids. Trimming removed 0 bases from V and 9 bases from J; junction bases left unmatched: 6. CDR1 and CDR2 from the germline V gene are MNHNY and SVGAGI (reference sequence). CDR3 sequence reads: CASSYSPAGGTEQFF. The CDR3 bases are TGTGCCAGCAGTTACTCTCCAGCGGGGGGAACTGAGCAGTTCTTC.

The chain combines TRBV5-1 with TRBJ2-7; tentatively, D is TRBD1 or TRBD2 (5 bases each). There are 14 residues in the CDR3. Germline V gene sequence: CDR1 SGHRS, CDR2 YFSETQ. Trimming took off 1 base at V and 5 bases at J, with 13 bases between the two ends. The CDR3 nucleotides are TGCGCCAGCAGCTTGCCTGGGGGTGGGGACGAGCAGTACTTC. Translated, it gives CASSLPGGGDEQYF. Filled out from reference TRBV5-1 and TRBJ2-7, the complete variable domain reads KAGVTQTPRYLIKTRGQQVTLSCSPISGHRSVSWYQQTPGQGLQFLFEYFSETQRNKGNFPGRFSGRQFSNSRSEMNVSTLELGDSALYLCASSLPGGGDEQYFGPGTRLTVT.

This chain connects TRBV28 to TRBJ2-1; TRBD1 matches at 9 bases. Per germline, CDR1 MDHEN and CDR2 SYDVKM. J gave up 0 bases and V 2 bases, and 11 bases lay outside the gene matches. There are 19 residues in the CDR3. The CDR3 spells CASSLTGGFSFSSYNEQFF. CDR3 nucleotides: TGTGCCAGCAGTTTAACAGGGGGCTTTTCCTTTAGCTCCTACAATGAGCAGTTCTTC.

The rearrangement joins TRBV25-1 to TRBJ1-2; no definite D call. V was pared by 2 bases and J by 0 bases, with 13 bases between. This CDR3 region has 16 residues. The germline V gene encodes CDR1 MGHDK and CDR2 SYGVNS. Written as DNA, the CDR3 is TGTGCCAGCAGTGAAATTTCGAGCATCCCTAACTATGGCTACACCTTC. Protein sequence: CASSEISSIPNYGYTF.